This entry describes one TCR beta chain. Enrollees, roughly 18 to 89 years old, lived in fewer than 25 US areas. Researchers sorted participants into cohorts using their self-reported clinical history. The source of the sample is a study of blood T cell repertoires in COVID-19. Study-level information: The origin of the acute and convalescent COVID-19 samples was the United States, Italy and Spain.

This CDR3 has 18 amino acids. V lost 1 base to trimming and J lost 0 bases; unmatched junction nucleotides: 10. Germline V gene lookup returns CDR1 LGHNA and CDR2 YNFKEQ. The data were produced by immunoSEQ multiplex PCR, yet TCRdb's version contains in-frame clones alone and is incomplete. The sample comprises hundreds of thousands of clones, 70% to 90% of which are singletons, and 7.4% rests with the top ten. The chain links TRBV4-2 to TRBJ2-3; 7 bases agree with TRBD1. This TCR came from a woman aged 40 to 49 with acute COVID-19. Sequencing was carried out using PBMCs or T cells enriched from blood (not recorded which). The CDR3 DNA reads as TGTGCCAGCAGCCAAGGACAGGGATTTGTGCCCAGCACAGATACGCAGTATTTT. Translation gives CASSQGQGFVPSTDTQYF.